This TCR beta chain was profiled in a study of blood T cells in healthy people across ages (dated by TCRdb to between 2014 and 2016). Study-wide context: In model experiments, roughly one uniquely barcoded TCR beta cDNA molecule per two T cells was captured by template switching. The donors were divided into four age groups: young (average about 16 years), middle-aged (over 35), aged (approximately 62) and long-lived (more than 75). Donors of different ages were randomly distributed across sequencing lanes to avoid experimental bias. For two donors (one aged 18 to 30 and one aged 80 or older), the study analyzed two additional independent replicas of 1 million unique cDNA reads from the same blood draw. Using deep sequencing normalized with unique cDNA molecular identifiers, the study measured how TCR beta repertoire diversity changes with age.

Libraries were built with 5' RACE. Sequenced on an Illumina HiSeq 2500. A second PCR of about 7 to 12 cycles was run with a J-beta primer mix and a sample-barcoded 5' primer. Each TCR beta cDNA molecule received a unique molecular identifier from a template-switch 5' adaptor carrying 12 random nucleotides. Each sample yielded at least 2.5 million CDR3-containing paired-end reads. The Mint cDNA synthesis kit, primed by a TRBC-specific oligonucleotide, was used to synthesize first-strand cDNA from all RNA. After uracil-DNA glycosylase treatment, a first 18-cycle PCR used universal primers M1SS and BC2_uni_R on all cDNA. Turning to the authors' computational methods: For normalization, 1 million high-quality reads, each with a distinct molecular identifier, were randomly selected from each sample. Instead of being binned into consensus sequences, reads with shared molecular identifiers were discarded. CDR3 identification, clonotype clustering and error correction used MiTCR with a Q25 quality threshold and the strictest error-elimination algorithm. A nonparametric unseen species model with Euler transformation was used to estimate lower-bound total TCR beta diversity. TCRdb handled the public reads itself, with Q25 trimming in fastp and clone calling in MiXCR, and kept productive beta chains. Every CDR3 protein is listed once, alongside the most common genes and DNA of its rows. These V and J calls derive from TCRdb rather than the authors' analysis. This sample comprises 980,000 or so distinct CDR3 sequences, roughly 43% of them detected only once. Roughly 12% of the sample comes from the top ten.

The sample holds a few counts of this clonotype. The antigen this receptor binds is unknown. No much larger clone exists at a distance of one base, and base qualities are not known. Study-wide conclusions, independent of this receptor: As age increased, observed TCR beta diversity per million T cells dropped in a roughly linear way, and a significant reduction was already evident by age approximately 40. Compared with the aged group, the long-lived group had more naive CD4+ T cells, fewer expanded clones and increased TCR diversity, a pattern suggesting age selection. Because donor CMV infection status was unknown, age-related changes in expanded clonotypes were potentially confounded. Because profiling used bulk unsorted PBMCs, naive and antigen-experienced compartments could not be compared conclusively. Observed TCR beta diversity correlated strongly with the percentage of naive T cells measured by flow cytometry. Estimates of total diversity based on one million sequenced T cells were considered lower bounds and underestimates.

The roughly 38 donors, aged about 6 to 95 years, were systemically healthy Caucasian individuals from Russia. Each donor gave 8 to 10 milliliters of peripheral blood, drawn into EDTA-treated Vacutainer tubes. Ficoll-Paque density-gradient centrifugation was used to isolate PBMCs, with at least 6.5 million per sample. Trizol reagent was used to extract total RNA from the PBMCs, yielding at least 6 micrograms per sample. The percentages of naive CD45RAhigh/CD27high T cells were determined by flow cytometry on a PBMC aliquot from every donor. The CDR1 and CDR2 encoded by the germline V gene are SGHRS and YFSETQ. The CDR3 spans 15 residues, from the cysteine through the phenylalanine. Left in the record is the CDR3 DNA by itself, 45 bases read in frame from the first base. V was cut back by 4 bases and J by 3 bases, leaving a gap of 15 bases between them.

The TCR sequence derives from a man younger than 45 in good health. This receptor chain uses TRBV5-1 and TRBJ2-3, with the D gene uncertain. Input material: blood. The CDR3 protein is CASSALEAGTDTQYF. The DNA sequence is given as TGCGCCAGCAGCGCCCTAGAAGCAGGTACAGATACGCAGTATTTT. Outside the CDR3, residues come from the reference TRBV5-1 and TRBJ2-3 proteins, so the full variable domain is: KAGVTQTPRYLIKTRGQQVTLSCSPISGHRSVSWYQQTPGQGLQFLFEYFSETQRNKGNFPGRFSGRQFSNSRSEMNVSTLELGDSALYLCASSALEAGTDTQYFGPGTRLTVL.